One and the same sample provided the 10 T cell receptor beta chains below, sequenced in a study of blood T cell repertoires in COVID-19. The method was immunoSEQ multiplex PCR; TCRdb's version includes in-frame clones alone and lacks a portion of them. This table holds tens of thousands of clones, approximately 90% found once. Sequenced: peripheral blood. These TCRs come from a woman aged 25 to 39 in a cohort sampled during active COVID-19.

The V call is TRBV5-1, the J call TRBJ2-1; 7 bases line up with TRBD2. Germline V lookup: CDR1 SGHRS, CDR2 YFSETQ. V was clipped by 5 bases and J by 0 bases; unmatched bases: 2. This CDR3 is 14 amino acids long. The CDR3 DNA reads as TGCGCCAGCAGTGGCGGGAGCTCCTACAATGAGCAGTTCTTC. As protein: CASSGGSSYNEQFF.

The chain is built from TRBV25-1 and TRBJ1-5; D is uncertain. The germline V and J ends were trimmed by 1 base and 0 bases, with 7 bases remaining between them. The germline gives CDR1 MGHDK, CDR2 SYGVNS. CDR3 length: 15 amino acids. CDR3 nucleotides: TGTGCCAGCAGTGAATTTCGCTATAGCAATCAGCCCCAGCATTTT. Translation gives CASSEFRYSNQPQHF.

The chain combines TRBV9 with TRBJ2-1; 16 bases align to TRBD2. The CDR3 contains 16 residues. The trim removed 4 bases at V and 10 bases at J, leaving 8 bases unmatched. Looked up from germline, CDR1 is SGDLS and CDR2 is YYNGEE. In nucleotides, the CDR3 is TGTGCCAGCAGCCCCACCGGGACTAGCGGGAGGGCGGAGCAGTTCTTC. This gives the protein CASSPTGTSGRAEQFF.

This clone came up a few times. The chain combines TRBV5-1 with TRBJ2-1; 9 nucleotides align to TRBD1. V shed 5 bases and J 6 bases; nucleotides not matched to a gene: 6. The germline V gene has CDR1 SGHRS and CDR2 YFSETQ. This CDR3 comprises 14 residues. CDR3: CASRRQGDRNEQFF. The DNA of the CDR3 is TGCGCCAGCAGGCGACAGGGGGATCGCAATGAGCAGTTCTTC.

Points on this clone: The sample holds other DNA sequences that translate to the same CDR3. This sequence joins TRBV5-1 and TRBJ2-7; D possibly corresponds to TRBD2 (5 bases). V dropped 7 bases and J dropped 0 bases, with 14 bases sitting between them. The CDR3 has 14 amino acids. Germline values: CDR1 SGHRS, CDR2 YFSETQ. CDR3 nucleotides: TGCGCCAGCTCCCTAGGAGGTAGCTCCTACGAGCAGTACTTC. This gives the protein CASSLGGSSYEQYF.

The chain links TRBV5-1 to TRBJ2-3; the match to TRBD2 covers 7 bases. Germline V gene data show CDR1 as SGHRS and CDR2 as YFSETQ. This CDR3 is built from 22 residues. V trimming: 0 bases; J trimming: 1 base; junction bases outside the gene matches: 23. Written as DNA, the CDR3 is TGCGCCAGCAGCTTGGCGGGTAGGGCTAGCGGAGACGCAGGATTTGGCACAGATACGCAGTATTTT. Protein sequence: CASSLAGRASGDAGFGTDTQYF.

This chain links TRBV24-1 with TRBJ2-7; 9 bases are shared with TRBD2. The CDR3 sequence is 17 residues long. Germline V lookup: CDR1 KGHDR, CDR2 SFDVKD. The V segment lost 2 bases and the J segment 3 bases; nucleotides outside the gene matches: 10. For the CDR3, the DNA is TGTGCCACCAGTGATTCCCAGGGGACTAGCAACTTCTACGAGCAGTACTTC. As protein: CATSDSQGTSNFYEQYF.

The chain links TRBV6-2 or TRBV6-3 to TRBJ2-7; perhaps TRBD1 as D (6 bases). The V end was cut by 2 bases, the J end by 0 bases, with 8 bases between. The CDR3 contains 14 residues. Germline V lookup: CDR1 MNHEY, CDR2 SVGEGT. CDR3 region: CASSYRTVSYEQYF. CDR3 in DNA: TGTGCCAGCAGTTACCGGACAGTCTCCTACGAGCAGTACTTC.

This rearrangement joins TRBV29-1 to TRBJ2-2; no clear D. This CDR3 spans 15 amino acids. Trimming shortened V by 3 bases and J by 0 bases, and 11 bases separated the two germline ends. CDR1 SQVTM and CDR2 ANQGSEA come from the germline V gene. The CDR3 loop reads CSVEGLDTNTGELFF. CDR3 DNA: TGCAGCGTTGAGGGCCTCGACACGAACACCGGGGAGCTGTTTTTT.

V is TRBV4-1 and J is TRBJ2-1; no definite D call. Trimming stripped 1 base from V and 0 bases from J, with 13 bases between. CDR3 length: 17 amino acids. The germline V gene has CDR1 MGHRA and CDR2 YSYEKL. CDR3 in DNA: TGCGCCAGCAGCCAAGCTGGCGGCGATTCCTCCTACAATGAGCAGTTCTTC. Protein sequence: CASSQAGGDSSYNEQFF.